This T cell receptor (beta chain) originates from a study of T cell repertoires in cytomegalovirus infection. Study context: An indication of both CMV infection and matching HLA type came from public TCR beta signatures. Findings and limits, study-wide: Identification of carriers of CMV plus the relevant HLA was performed using cumulative public TCR beta family frequency. HLA-C-restricted CMV clonotypes gave the most frequent clonotype in two of eight donors.

To note about this clonotype: Antigen unknown.

Via MiXCR, TCRdb re-called the reads, giving one row per CDR3 protein. The sample carries 150,000 to 200,000 distinct CDR3 sequences, roughly 15% recorded once. CDR1 and CDR2 from the germline V gene are MDHEN and SYDVKM. This CDR3 comprises 18 residues. Trimming at V came to 1 base and at J to 7 bases, leaving 16 bases not matched to a gene. The sequenced material came from CD8+ T cells from PBMCs. The chain is built from TRBV28 and TRBJ2-7, with 10 bases matching TRBD2. This sequence originates from a human donor in good health (CMV status not recorded). Some clones in this sample may be carry-over from other donors' samples. The CDR3 DNA sequence: TGTGCCAGCAGTTTATTAGCATGGGGGCGAGCGGGAGGGGAGGAGCAGTACTTC. This codes for CASSLLAWGRAGGEEQYF.